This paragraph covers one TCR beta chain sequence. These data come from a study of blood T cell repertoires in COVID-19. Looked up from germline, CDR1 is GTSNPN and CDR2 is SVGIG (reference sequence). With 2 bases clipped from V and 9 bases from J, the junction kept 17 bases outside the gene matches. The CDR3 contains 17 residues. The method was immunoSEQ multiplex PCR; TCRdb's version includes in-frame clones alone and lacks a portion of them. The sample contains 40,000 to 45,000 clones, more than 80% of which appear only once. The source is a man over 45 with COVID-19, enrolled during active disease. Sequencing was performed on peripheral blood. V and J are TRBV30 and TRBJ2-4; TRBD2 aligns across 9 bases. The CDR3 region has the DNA TGTGCCTGGAGTATTAAATTTGGGACTAGCACGCGTAGCATTCAGTACTTC. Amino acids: CAWSIKFGTSTRSIQYF.